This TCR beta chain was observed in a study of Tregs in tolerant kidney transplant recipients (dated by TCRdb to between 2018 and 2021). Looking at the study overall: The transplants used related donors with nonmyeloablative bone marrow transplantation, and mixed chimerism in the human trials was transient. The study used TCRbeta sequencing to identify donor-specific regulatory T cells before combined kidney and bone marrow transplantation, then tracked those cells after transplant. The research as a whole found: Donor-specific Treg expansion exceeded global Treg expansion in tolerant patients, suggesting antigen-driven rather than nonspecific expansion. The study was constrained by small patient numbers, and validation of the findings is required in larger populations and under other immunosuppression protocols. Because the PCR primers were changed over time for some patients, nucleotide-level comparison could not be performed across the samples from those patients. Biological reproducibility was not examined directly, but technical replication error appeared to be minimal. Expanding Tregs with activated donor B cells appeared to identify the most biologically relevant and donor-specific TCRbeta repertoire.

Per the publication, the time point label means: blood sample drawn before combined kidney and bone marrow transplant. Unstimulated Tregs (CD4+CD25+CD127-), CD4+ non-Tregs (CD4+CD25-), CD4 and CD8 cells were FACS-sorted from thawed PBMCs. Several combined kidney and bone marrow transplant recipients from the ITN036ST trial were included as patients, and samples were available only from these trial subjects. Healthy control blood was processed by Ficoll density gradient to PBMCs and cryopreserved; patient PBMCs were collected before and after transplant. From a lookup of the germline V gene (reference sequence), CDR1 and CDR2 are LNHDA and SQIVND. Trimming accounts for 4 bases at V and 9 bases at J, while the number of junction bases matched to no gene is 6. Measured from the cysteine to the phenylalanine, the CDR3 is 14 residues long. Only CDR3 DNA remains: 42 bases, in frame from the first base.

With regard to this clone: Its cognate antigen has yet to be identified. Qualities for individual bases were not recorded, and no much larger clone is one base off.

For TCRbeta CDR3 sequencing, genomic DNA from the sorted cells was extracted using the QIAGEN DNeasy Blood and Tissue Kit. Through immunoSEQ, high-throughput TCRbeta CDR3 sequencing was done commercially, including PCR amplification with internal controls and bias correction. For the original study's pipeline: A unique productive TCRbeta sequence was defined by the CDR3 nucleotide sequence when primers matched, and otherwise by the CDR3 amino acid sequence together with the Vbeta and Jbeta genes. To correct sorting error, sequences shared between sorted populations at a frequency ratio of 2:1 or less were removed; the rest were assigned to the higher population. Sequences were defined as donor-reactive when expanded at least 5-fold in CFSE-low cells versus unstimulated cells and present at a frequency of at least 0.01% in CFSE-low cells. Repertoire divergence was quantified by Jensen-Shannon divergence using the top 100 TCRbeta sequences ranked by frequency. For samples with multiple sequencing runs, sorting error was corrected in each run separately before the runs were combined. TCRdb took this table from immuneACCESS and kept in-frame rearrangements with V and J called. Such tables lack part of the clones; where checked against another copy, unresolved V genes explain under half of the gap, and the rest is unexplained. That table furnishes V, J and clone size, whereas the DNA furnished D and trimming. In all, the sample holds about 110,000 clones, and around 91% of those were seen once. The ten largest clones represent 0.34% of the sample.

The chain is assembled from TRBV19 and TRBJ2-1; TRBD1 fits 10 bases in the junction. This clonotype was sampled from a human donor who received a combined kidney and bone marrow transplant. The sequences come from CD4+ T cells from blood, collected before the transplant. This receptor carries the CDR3 CASSTPGQGTEQFF. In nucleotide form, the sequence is TGTGCCAGTAGTACCCCGGGACAGGGGACTGAGCAGTTCTTC.